These 6 T cell receptor beta chains originate from one sample sequenced in a study of PD-1 blockade in mismatch repair-deficient tumors. Only in-frame clones appear in the TCRdb table, and some are missing; sequencing was by immunoSEQ multiplex PCR. The sample shows tens of thousands of clones, around 85% of them seen only once. Sequenced here: peripheral blood, sampled 20 weeks after starting pembrolizumab. These TCRs come from an adult with mismatch repair-deficient cancer.

The chain has TRBV7-2 and TRBJ1-1, with D hard to call. Looked up from germline, CDR1 is SGHTA and CDR2 is FQGNSA. Trimming pared 1 base from V and 3 bases from J, leaving 6 bases between. The CDR3 runs to 13 residues. Written as DNA, the CDR3 is TGTGCCAGCAGCTTAGAGAGGGACACTGAAGCTTTCTTT. It codes for CASSLERDTEAFF.

The chain employs TRBV7-3 and TRBJ1-5, with D tentatively TRBD1 (5 bases). Germline CDR1 is SGHTA and CDR2 is FQGTGA. Trimming took 5 bases from V and 1 from J, leaving 12 bases between them. This CDR3 is 15 amino acids long. The CDR3 nucleotides are TGTGCCAGCAGCCGTGGGACGGCAAGCAATCAGCCCCAGCATTTT. Protein product: CASSRGTASNQPQHF.

The CDR3 reads CASSLEGATNEKLFF. The CDR3 DNA is TGTGCCAGCAGCTTGGAGGGGGCAACTAATGAAAAACTGTTTTTT. The chain is built from TRBV7-8 and TRBJ1-4; tentatively, D is TRBD1 (6 bases). Looked up from germline, CDR1 is SGHVS and CDR2 is FQNEAQ. The CDR3 is 15 amino acids. Trimming took off 3 bases at V and 0 bases at J, with 8 bases between the two ends.

This clone has more than one count but fewer than ten. The chain combines TRBV2 with TRBJ2-3; the D gene could be TRBD1 or TRBD2 (5 bases each). Trimming removed 8 bases from V and 2 bases from J, with 14 bases in between. The germline gives CDR1 SNHLY, CDR2 FYNNEI. CDR3 length: 14 residues. This chain's CDR3 is CASGGVTVTDTQYF. CDR3 DNA sequence: TGTGCCAGCGGGGGAGTGACAGTCACAGATACGCAGTATTTT.

V is TRBV5-6 and J is TRBJ2-3; 14 nucleotides align to TRBD2. Germline CDR1 SGHDT, CDR2 YYEEEE. This CDR3 is built from 18 residues. V lost 4 bases, J lost 3 bases, and 10 bases stayed unmatched. The CDR3 DNA reads TGTGCCAGCAGCATACCCGGGACTAGCGGGAGCGGGACAGATACGCAGTATTTT. Protein product: CASSIPGTSGSGTDTQYF. The full variable domain, its missing parts supplied by reference TRBV5-6 and TRBJ2-3, is DAGVTQSPTHLIKTRGQQVTLRCSPKSGHDTVSWYQQALGQGPQFIFQYYEEEERQRGNFPDRFSGHQFPNYSSELNVNALLLGDSALYLCASSIPGTSGSGTDTQYFGPGTRLTVL.

The rearrangement uses TRBV7-2 and TRBJ1-2; the D gene is possibly TRBD1 (5 bases). Trimming removed 1 base from V and 2 bases from J, with 8 bases in between. This CDR3 contains 14 residues. Germline lookup yields CDR1 SGHTA and CDR2 FQGNSA. The CDR3 DNA sequence: TGTGCCAGCAGCTTAGGCCCAGGGAACTATGGCTACACCTTC. Translating gives CASSLGPGNYGYTF. Based on the CDR3 plus reference TRBV7-2 and TRBJ1-2, the full variable domain is GAGVSQSPSNKVTEKGKDVELRCDPISGHTALYWYRQSLGQGLEFLIYFQGNSAPDKSGLPSDRFSAERTGGSVSTLTIQRTQQEDSAVYLCASSLGPGNYGYTFGSGTRLTVV.